This entry lists 2 T cell receptor beta chains sequenced from one sample in a study of T-cell memory formation after mild COVID-19. From the 5' RACE reads, TCRdb called clonotypes with MiXCR, one entry per CDR3 protein. This sample has just under 150,000 distinct CDR3 sequences, with about 5.7% found just once. Sequenced sample: PBMCs or a T cell subset sorted from them (not recorded which). The receptors were sampled from an adult woman who had mild COVID-19 (a few samples of this study predate the infection). Cell type and time point are not known.

The chain joins TRBV27 to TRBJ1-1; TRBD1 agrees at 8 bases. Germline V gene data show CDR1 as MNHEY and CDR2 as SMNVEV (reference sequence). V shed 3 bases, J shed 5 bases, and the junction held 2 bases outside the gene matches. The CDR3 covers 13 residues. CDR3 sequence: CASSFYRGTEAFF. CDR3 nucleotides: TGTGCCAGCAGTTTCTACAGGGGGACTGAAGCTTTCTTT.

This clonotype was found many times. CDR3 residues: CASSFRLGYEQYF. In DNA form, the CDR3 reads TGCGCCAGCAGCTTCCGACTGGGCTACGAGCAGTACTTC. The rearrangement joins TRBV5-1 to TRBJ2-7; D is undetermined. Germline V gene lookup returns CDR1 SGHRS and CDR2 YFSETQ. The length of the CDR3 is 13 residues. V was cut by 2 bases and J by 3 bases, with 9 bases left in between.